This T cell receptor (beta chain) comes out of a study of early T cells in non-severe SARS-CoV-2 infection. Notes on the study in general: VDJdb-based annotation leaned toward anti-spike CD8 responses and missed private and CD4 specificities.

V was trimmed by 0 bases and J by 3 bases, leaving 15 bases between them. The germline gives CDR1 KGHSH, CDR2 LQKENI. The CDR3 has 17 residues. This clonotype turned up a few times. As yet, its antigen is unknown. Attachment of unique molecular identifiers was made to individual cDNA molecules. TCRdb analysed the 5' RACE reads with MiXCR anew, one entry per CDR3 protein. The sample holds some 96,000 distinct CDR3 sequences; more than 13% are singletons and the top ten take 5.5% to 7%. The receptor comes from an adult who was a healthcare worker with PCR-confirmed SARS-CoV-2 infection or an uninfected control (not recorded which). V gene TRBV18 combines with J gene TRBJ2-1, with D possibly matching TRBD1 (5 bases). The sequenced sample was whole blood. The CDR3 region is CASSPPVRQINYNEQFF. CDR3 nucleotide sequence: TGTGCCAGCTCACCACCGGTGAGACAGATTAACTACAATGAGCAGTTCTTC.